The following is a T cell receptor (beta chain) sequence with its context. Under the authors' procedure: Amplification of reference gene primers was used by the study to estimate nucleated cell counts. TCRdb keeps only in-frame clones here, not all; method: immunoSEQ multiplex PCR. That table supplies the V and J calls and clone size; D and trimming were determined from the DNA. The sample lists 75,000 to 85,000 clones; about 86% were seen once. This entry belongs to a study of blood T cell repertoires in COVID-19. Study overall: Donors in the United States, Italy and Spain gave samples during acute or convalescent COVID-19. The cDNA or gDNA used as material had been derived from T cells, B-cell-depleted T cells, or PBMCs.

From germline, CDR1 is SGDLS and CDR2 YYNGEE. V was trimmed by 0 bases and J by 8 bases, leaving 14 bases between them. This CDR3 is 15 amino acids long. Material: peripheral blood. The clonotype was recovered from a human donor in a cohort sampled during active COVID-19. The genes are TRBV9 and TRBJ1-4, with D hard to call. The CDR3 sequence is CASSVEAGEGEKLFF. In nucleotides, the CDR3 is TGTGCCAGCAGCGTAGAGGCGGGTGAGGGCGAAAAACTGTTTTTT.